The present T cell receptor beta chain was sequenced within a study of read filtering for tumor transcriptome and immune sequencing. This library used roughly 0.4 ug RNA and molecular barcoded adaptors spanning alpha/delta and beta/gamma chains. One entry per CDR3 protein, called by TCRdb with MiXCR from the reads. The table records more than 55,000 distinct CDR3 sequences, roughly 19% of them present only once. V lost 8 bases and J lost 1; bases outside the gene matches: 6. This CDR3 contains 13 residues. CDR1 SQVTM and CDR2 ANQGSEA come from the germline V gene. This clonotype was detected many times. What it binds is not known. General observations from the study: The sorted CD138-negative fraction was a mixed bone marrow immune population, not purified T cells. Approximately 80% of IR-seq clonotypes had one read, totaling about 3.5% of reads; RNA-seq: around 70% and 40%. RNA-seq captured clonotypes less deeply and reliably than IR-seq.

The chain uses TRBV29-1 and TRBJ2-5; 8 nucleotides align to TRBD2. Specimen: a population of CD138-negative cells sorted from bone marrow. The clonotype was recovered from a donor over 35 with multiple myeloma. The chain's CDR3 is CSTSGRAQETQYF. DNA of the CDR3: TGCAGCACATCCGGGAGGGCCCAAGAGACCCAGTACTTC.